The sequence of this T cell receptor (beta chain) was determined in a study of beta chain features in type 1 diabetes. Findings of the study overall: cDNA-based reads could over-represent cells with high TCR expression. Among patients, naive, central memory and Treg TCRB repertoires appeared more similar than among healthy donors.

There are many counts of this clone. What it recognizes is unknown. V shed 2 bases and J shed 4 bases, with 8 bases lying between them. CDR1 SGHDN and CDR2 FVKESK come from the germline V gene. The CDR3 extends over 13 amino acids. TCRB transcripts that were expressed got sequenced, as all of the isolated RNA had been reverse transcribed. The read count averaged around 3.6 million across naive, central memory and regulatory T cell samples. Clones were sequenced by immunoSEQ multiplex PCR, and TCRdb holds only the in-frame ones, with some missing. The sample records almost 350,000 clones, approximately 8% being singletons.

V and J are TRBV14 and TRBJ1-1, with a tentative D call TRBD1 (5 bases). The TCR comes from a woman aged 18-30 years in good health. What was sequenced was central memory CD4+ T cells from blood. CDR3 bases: TGTGCCAGCAGCCAAAGACAGCTCACTGAAGCTTTCTTT. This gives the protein CASSQRQLTEAFF.